This TCR beta chain was identified during a study of blood T cells in healthy people across ages. The CDR3 length is 15 residues. Trimming took 4 bases from V and 2 from J; bases not matched to a gene: 6. Per germline, CDR1 PRHDT and CDR2 FYEKMQ (reference sequence). Alongside a J-beta primer mix, a sample-barcoded 5' primer served in a second PCR lasting roughly 6 to 11 cycles. TCRdb re-called the 5' RACE reads with MiXCR, one entry per CDR3 protein. In the table there are over 1.5 million distinct CDR3 sequences, roughly 49% of which are singletons. The sequencing input was blood. V and J are TRBV13 and TRBJ2-7, with 9 bases that match TRBD1. This TCR was recovered from a woman in her forties in good health. The CDR3 DNA follows: TGTGCCAGCAGCTACAGGGGGCGAGGGCCCTACGAGCAGTACTTC. Its translation: CASSYRGRGPYEQYF.